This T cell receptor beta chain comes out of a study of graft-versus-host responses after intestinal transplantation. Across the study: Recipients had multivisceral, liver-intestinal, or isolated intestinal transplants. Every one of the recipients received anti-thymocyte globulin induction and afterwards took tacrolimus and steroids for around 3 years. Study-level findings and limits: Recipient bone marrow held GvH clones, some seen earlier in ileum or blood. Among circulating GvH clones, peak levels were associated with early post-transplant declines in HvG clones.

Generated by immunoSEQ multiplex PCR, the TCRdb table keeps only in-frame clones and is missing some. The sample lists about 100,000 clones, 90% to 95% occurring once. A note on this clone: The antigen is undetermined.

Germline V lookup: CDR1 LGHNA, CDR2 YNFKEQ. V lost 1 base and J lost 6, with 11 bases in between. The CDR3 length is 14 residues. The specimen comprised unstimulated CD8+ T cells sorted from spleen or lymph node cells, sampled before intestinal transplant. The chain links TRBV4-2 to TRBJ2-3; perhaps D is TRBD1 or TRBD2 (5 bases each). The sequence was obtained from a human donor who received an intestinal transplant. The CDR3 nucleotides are TGTGCCAGCAGCCAAGCTCTGGGGACGGATACGCAGTATTTT. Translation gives CASSQALGTDTQYF.